This T cell receptor beta chain was sequenced in a study of cytomegalovirus exposure and HLA in healthy donors. Study details: An earlier analysis identified some 110 million unique TCR beta sequences in some 180 million T cells.

The PCR was carried out with 60 Vbeta primers and 13 Jbeta primers. Here immunoSEQ multiplex PCR was the method, and the copy in TCRdb shows in-frame clones only, minus some. The sample has roughly 230,000 clones; roughly 84% are singletons. For this clone: What it recognizes is unknown.

CDR1 is SGHRS and CDR2 is YFSETQ in the germline V gene. Trimming removed 2 bases from V and 3 bases from J, with 14 bases in between. This CDR3 is 15 amino acids long. General study findings and limits: The study labeled 150 to 200 TCR beta chains cytomegalovirus-associated. Most TCR sequences showed up rarely, but some public TCRs showed up in many donors. Later on, a genetic analysis was performed. It linked a missense variant in DCLRE1C with V- and J-gene trimming of TCR beta.

This TCR was recovered from a girl aged 2 to 9 in good health and CMV-seronegative. The gene calls are TRBV5-1 and TRBJ1-1; D ambiguous. The sample comprised PBMCs. DNA of the CDR3: TGCGCCAGCAGCTTAGGAAGGCGGCTGGACACTGAAGCTTTCTTT. It specifies CASSLGRRLDTEAFF.